Presented here are 26 T cell receptor beta chains from one specimen sequenced in a study of T cell clonality in common variable immunodeficiency. This table comes from immunoSEQ multiplex PCR, and its TCRdb copy is limited to in-frame clones, with some not included. This sample shows fewer than 40,000 clones and no singletons; around 6.4% rests with the ten largest. Their specific antigens are unknown. General observations from the study: Reportedly, TCR beta sequences from common variable immunodeficiency showed fewer deletions and N-nucleotide insertions.

The sample taken for sequencing was peripheral blood mononuclear cells. The receptors originated from a human donor with common variable immunodeficiency.

This clone was seen many times. The read is 3 residues too short to cover the CDR3 end, so that end is filled in from the germline J gene. The genes are TRBV5-5 and TRBJ1-4; tentative D call: TRBD1 (5 bases). The V gene's germline CDR1 is SGHKS and CDR2 YYEKEE (reference sequence). The CDR3 totals 14 residues. Trimming cost V 0 bases and J 5 bases, with 8 bases left between them. The chain's CDR3 is CASSLAQGNEKLFF. The CDR3 bases that were read are TGTGCCAGCAGCTTGGCCCAGGGAAATGAAAAA.

This clone has at least ten counts. CDR3 bases read: TGTGCCAGCAGTTACCTAGGACAGGGTGTCGCTGAA. Protein: CASSYLGQGVAE. The CDR3 as a whole reads CASSYLGQGVAEAFF. V is TRBV6-2 or TRBV6-3 and J is TRBJ1-1; the match to TRBD1 covers 8 bases. The sequenced fragment ends 3 residues before the CDR3 boundary, so the rest is inferred from the germline J gene. The V gene's germline CDR1 is MNHEY and CDR2 SVGEGT. The CDR3 consists of 15 residues. V trimming: 2 bases; J trimming: 6 bases; junction bases outside the gene matches: 8.

Ten or more counts support this clone. The sequenced fragment ends 3 residues before the CDR3 boundary, so the rest is inferred from the germline J gene. The chain is built from TRBV5-4 and TRBJ2-7, with a tentative D call TRBD1 (5 bases). Trimming cost V 3 bases and J 0 bases, with 16 bases left between them. The V gene's germline CDR1 is SGHNT and CDR2 YYREEE (reference sequence). This CDR3 has 16 residues. CDR3 residues: CASSYRTGESSYEQYF. The CDR3 bases that were read are TGTGCCAGCAGCTACCGAACAGGTGAAAGCTCCTACGAG.

Sample share makes this clone medium-sized. The read terminates 3 residues before the CDR3 end, so the remaining end is supplied by the germline J gene. This chain connects TRBV5-4 to TRBJ2-7, with D perhaps TRBD1 (5 bases). The germline V and J ends were trimmed by 4 bases and 6 bases, with 11 bases remaining between them. Per germline, CDR1 SGHNT and CDR2 YYREEE (reference sequence). The CDR3 loop spans 12 amino acids. CDR3 DNA, as far as it was read: TGTGCCAGCAGCGAGCAGGGTGGCGAG. Its protein is CASSEQGGE. The complete CDR3 reads CASSEQGGEQYF.

This clone was detected ten times or more. The CDR3 DNA, read in part, is TGTGCCAGCCAAACGGACTCCCTCTCCTACAATGAG. This gives the protein CASQTDSLSYNE. The entire CDR3 is CASQTDSLSYNEQFF. V and J are TRBV6-2 or TRBV6-3 and TRBJ2-1; perhaps TRBD2 as D (5 bases). The CDR3 goes on 3 residues after the read ends, and that part is filled in from the germline J gene. Trimming pared 8 bases from V and 0 bases from J, leaving 14 bases between. The germline V gene encodes CDR1 MNHEY and CDR2 SVGEGT. The CDR3 spans 15 residues.

The sample holds many counts of this clone. Coverage ceases 3 residues before the CDR3 finishes, and the germline J gene fills in the end. The chain employs TRBV18 and TRBJ1-2; 8 bases are shared with TRBD1. The CDR3 totals 14 residues. J gave up 2 bases and V 6 bases, and 5 bases lay outside the gene matches. The V gene's germline CDR1 is KGHSH and CDR2 LQKENI. CDR3 protein: CASSETGENYGYTF. CDR3 DNA (partial): TGTGCCAGCTCGGAGACAGGGGAGAACTATGGC.

This clone appeared many times. The read finishes 3 residues shy of the CDR3 end, and the germline J gene is used to complete it. This chain uses TRBV7-3 with TRBJ2-1; 11 nucleotides line up with TRBD2. V shed 2 bases, J shed 8 bases, and the junction held 5 bases outside the gene matches. In germline, CDR1 is SGHTA, CDR2 FQGTGA. This CDR3 spans 15 amino acids. The sequenced part of the CDR3 DNA is TGTGCCAGCAGCTTATTAGCGGGAGGGTTCGATGAG. Translation: CASSLLAGGFDE. The CDR3, in full, reads CASSLLAGGFDEQFF.

On this clone: The observed sequence ends 3 residues before the CDR3 terminus, with the missing tail filled in from the germline J gene. The rearrangement joins TRBV11-3 to TRBJ2-7, with TRBD1 matching over 9 bases. From germline, CDR1 is SGHNT and CDR2 YENEEA. The CDR3 loop spans 14 amino acids. J lost 5 bases, V lost 5 bases, and 7 bases had no gene match. CDR3 DNA, as far as it was read: TGTGCCAGCAGCCCTTATGGGACAGGGAACGAG. This encodes CASSPYGTGNE. The full CDR3 sequence reads CASSPYGTGNEQYF. Full variable domain (missing parts from reference TRBV11-3 and TRBJ2-7): EAGVVQSPRYKIIEKKQPVAFWCNPISGHNTLYWYLQNLGQGPELLIRYENEEAVDDSQLPKDRFSAERLKGVDSTLKIQPAELGDSAVYLCASSPYGTGNEQYFGPGTRLTVT.

About this clone: Read sequence stops 3 residues before the CDR3 end, and the germline J gene provides the missing end. V usage is TRBV18 and J usage is TRBJ2-3; 9 bases fit TRBD2. V shed 3 bases, J shed 5 bases, and the junction held 12 bases outside the gene matches. Germline CDR1 and CDR2: KGHSH and LQKENI. There are 17 residues in the CDR3. The CDR3 bases that were read are TGTGCCAGCTCACCGAAGACTAGCGGCTCTAGGGGAGATACG. Translating it yields CASSPKTSGSRGDT. The whole CDR3 is CASSPKTSGSRGDTQYF.

This clone has only a few counts. This chain's CDR3 is CASSSPGGGNYGYTF. The part of the CDR3 DNA that was read is TGTGCCAGCAGCTCCCCCGGGGGTGGGAACTATGGC. The chain is built from TRBV7-2 and TRBJ1-2; possible D gene TRBD1, 5 bases. The read halts 3 residues ahead of the CDR3 end, with the missing end drawn from the germline J gene. V was shortened by 4 bases and J by 2 bases, with 14 bases between the two germline ends. The germline V gene has CDR1 SGHTA and CDR2 FQGNSA. This CDR3 region has 15 residues.

As concerns this clone: The missing CDR3 end, 3 residues past where the read stops, is filled in from the germline J gene. The V call is TRBV19, the J call TRBJ1-2; TRBD1 aligns across 7 bases. The germline V gene encodes CDR1 LNHDA and CDR2 SQIVND (reference sequence). The CDR3 is 19 amino acids. The V segment lost 6 bases and the J segment 4 bases; nucleotides outside the gene matches: 23. CDR3: CASRAGDRAERNVSYGYTF. The covered CDR3 bases are TGTGCCAGTAGGGCCGGTGACAGGGCTGAAAGGAATGTGTCCTATGGC.

This clone was detected only a few times. The CDR3 extends 3 residues past the end of the read, so its final part is completed from the germline J gene. The chain carries TRBV20-1 and TRBJ2-1, with 7 bases lining up with TRBD2. The CDR3 is 14 residues long. The V gene's germline CDR1 is DFQATT and CDR2 SNEGSKA (reference sequence). The V segment lost 0 bases and the J segment 4 bases; nucleotides outside the gene matches: 3. CDR3 DNA (partial): TGCAGTGCTAGAGATTTTAGCGGGTACAATGAG. It encodes CSARDFSGYNE. The complete CDR3 sequence is CSARDFSGYNEQFF.

As for this clone: The read terminates 3 residues ahead of where the CDR3 ends, so the germline J gene completes it. The chain combines TRBV7-9 with TRBJ1-2, with D maybe TRBD1 (6 bases). The CDR3 is 13 amino acids. The germline gives CDR1 SEHNR, CDR2 FQNEAQ (reference sequence). The V gene lost 8 bases and the J gene lost 6 bases, with 16 bases spanning the gap. The CDR3 loop reads CASLQGLNDGYTF. The CDR3 DNA, read in part, is TGTGCCAGCTTACAGGGCTTGAATGATGGC.

The sample holds many counts of this clone. The CDR3 end is not reached by the read, which stops 3 residues before it; the germline J gene fills it in. The genes are TRBV5-1 and TRBJ2-1; TRBD1 matches 8 bases. J was trimmed by 9 bases and V by 2 bases; bases with no gene match: 4. This CDR3 region has 13 residues. The germline V gene has CDR1 SGHRS and CDR2 YFSETQ. CDR3 sequence: CASSFQGAGEQFF. The CDR3 DNA, read in part, is TGCGCCAGCAGCTTTCAGGGGGCTGGTGAG.

This clone came up a few times. The read terminates 3 residues before the CDR3 end, so the remaining end is supplied by the germline J gene. This chain joins TRBV18 and TRBJ1-6; 8 bases align to TRBD1. Germline V gene data show CDR1 as KGHSH and CDR2 as LQKENI. The CDR3 has 16 residues. The V segment lost 2 bases and the J segment 5 bases; nucleotides outside the gene matches: 5. Incomplete CDR3 DNA: TGTGCCAGCTCACCAACAGGGACAGGACATAATTCACCC. Protein product: CASSPTGTGHNSP. The complete CDR3 sequence is CASSPTGTGHNSPLHF.

This clone is classed as medium-sized. The CDR3 goes on 3 residues after the read ends, and that part is filled in from the germline J gene. This chain joins TRBV5-1 and TRBJ1-2; perhaps TRBD1 as D (6 bases). V lost 5 bases to trimming and J lost 6 bases, with 14 bases between them. The CDR3 has 13 amino acids. The germline CDR1 and CDR2 sequences are SGHRS and YFSETQ. CDR3 amino acids: CASRETGKDGYTF. CDR3 bases read: TGCGCCAGCAGGGAGACAGGAAAGGATGGC.

A remark on this clone: The read terminates 3 residues ahead of where the CDR3 ends, so the germline J gene completes it. The chain links TRBV7-3 to TRBJ2-5; D perhaps matches TRBD2 (6 bases). Germline V CDR1 and CDR2: SGHTA, FQGTGA. The CDR3 has 15 residues. V was trimmed by 5 bases and J by 5 bases, leaving 18 bases between them. The CDR3 bases that were read are TGTGCCAGCAGCGGTAGTGGGACTTCAGGGGAGACC. Translated, it gives CASSGSGTSGET. The full CDR3 protein is CASSGSGTSGETQYF.

About this clone: Sequencing ends 3 residues short of the CDR3 end; the germline J gene provides the rest. V and J are TRBV7-9 and TRBJ1-5; D might be TRBD1 (5 bases). Germline V gene lookup returns CDR1 SEHNR and CDR2 FQNEAQ (reference sequence). The CDR3 length is 15 residues. The ends were cut back, 5 bases at V and 6 bases at J, with 17 bases in the middle. The CDR3 sequence: CASSLGQGGGQPQHF. CDR3 DNA, as far as it was read: TGTGCCAGCAGCCTGGGGCAGGGCGGTGGTCAGCCC.

There are a few counts of this clone. The read ends 3 residues shy of where the CDR3 ends; the end is completed using the germline J gene. The J gene is TRBJ2-5, the V gene TRBV19, with a tentative D call TRBD2 (5 bases). V lost 3 bases and J 2 bases, leaving 10 bases between the germline ends. This CDR3 contains 14 residues. Germline-derived CDR1 and CDR2 are LNHDA and SQIVND (reference sequence). CDR3 DNA (partial): TGTGCCAGTAGTATCCGGACTCTACAAGAGACC. This encodes CASSIRTLQET. The entire CDR3 reads CASSIRTLQETQYF.

Details on this clone: The DNA ends 3 residues before the CDR3 does, and the rest of the CDR3 is filled in from the germline J gene. The V call is TRBV30, the J call TRBJ2-7; 9 bases map to TRBD2. CDR1 is GTSNPN, CDR2 SVGIG, per germline (reference sequence). The CDR3 spans 12 residues. Trimming at V came to 3 bases and at J to 6 bases, leaving 3 bases not matched to a gene. The CDR3 protein is CAWSRTSVEQYF. CDR3 DNA, as far as it was read: TGTGCCTGGAGCCGGACTAGCGTCGAG.

This clone was found a few times. The read terminates 3 residues before the CDR3 end, so the remaining end is supplied by the germline J gene. The chain uses TRBV11-3 and TRBJ2-5, with 9 bases lining up with TRBD2. The CDR3 extends over 14 amino acids. Per the germline V gene, CDR1 is SGHNT and CDR2 is YENEEA. V was pared by 1 base and J by 4 bases, with 1 base of the junction left unmatched. The covered CDR3 bases are TGTGCCAGCAGCTTAGCGGGACTAGCAGAGACC. The encoded protein is CASSLAGLAET. The entire CDR3 is CASSLAGLAETQYF.

This clone has ten or more counts. The sequenced part of the CDR3 DNA is TGTGCCAGCAGCCCGTATATAGACTCCTACAATGAG. This encodes CASSPYIDSYNE. The entire CDR3 is CASSPYIDSYNEQFF. This rearrangement joins TRBV5-4 to TRBJ2-1; D is ambiguous. The read gets to within 3 residues of the CDR3 end, and the germline J gene fills in the rest. V was pared by 4 bases and J by 0 bases, with 11 bases between. Germline V gene lookup returns CDR1 SGHNT and CDR2 YYREEE (reference sequence). The CDR3 totals 15 residues. The whole variable domain, remainder taken from reference TRBV5-4 and TRBJ2-1, is ETGVTQSPTHLIKTRGQQVTLRCSSQSGHNTVSWYQQALGQGPQFIFQYYREEENGRGNFPPRFSGLQFPNYSSELNVNALELDDSALYLCASSPYIDSYNEQFFGPGTRLTVL.

This clone was counted only a few times. The read gets to within 3 residues of the CDR3 end, and the germline J gene fills in the rest. The gene calls are TRBV7-9 and TRBJ2-7, with a tentative D call TRBD1 (7 bases). Trimming removed 6 bases from V and 5 bases from J, with 14 bases in between. The CDR3 totals 13 residues. CDR1 is SEHNR and CDR2 is FQNEAQ in the germline V gene (reference sequence). The covered CDR3 bases are TGTGCCAGCAGGCGCGGGACAGTCGACGAG. This gives the protein CASRRGTVDE. The entire CDR3 protein is CASRRGTVDEQYF.

Details on this clone: The read terminates 3 residues ahead of where the CDR3 ends, so the germline J gene completes it. The chain couples TRBV18 to TRBJ2-7, with D possibly matching TRBD1 (6 bases). CDR1 is KGHSH and CDR2 is LQKENI in the germline V gene. Deletions cut 8 bases from V and 0 bases from J, with 17 bases between. This CDR3 has 15 residues. The CDR3 bases that were read are TGTGCCAGCGCTCCGGGACAACGGAACTCCTACGAG. Translating it yields CASAPGQRNSYE. The complete CDR3 reads CASAPGQRNSYEQYF.

This clone is categorized as medium-sized. With the read ending 3 residues before the CDR3 end, the germline J gene is used to fill in that end. The chain couples TRBV2 to TRBJ2-3, with 7 bases aligning to TRBD2. Germline V gene data show CDR1 as SNHLY and CDR2 as FYNNEI. V shed 2 bases, J shed 2 bases, and the junction held 10 bases outside the gene matches. This CDR3 spans 17 amino acids. CDR3 bases read: TGTGCCAGCAGTGAAAGGGGTCTAGCGGAGCTCACAGATACG. Translation gives CASSERGLAELTDT. The CDR3 reads in full as CASSERGLAELTDTQYF.

This clone was picked up many times. The read ends 3 residues early relative to the CDR3; the germline J gene fills the gap. The chain uses TRBV19 and TRBJ1-2, with 8 bases that match TRBD1. This CDR3 contains 16 residues. Trimming took 1 base from V and 4 from J; bases not matched to a gene: 8. CDR1 LNHDA and CDR2 SQIVND come from the germline V gene (reference sequence). This chain's CDR3 is CASSIVTGGGLYGYTF. The covered CDR3 bases are TGTGCCAGTAGTATAGTTACAGGGGGGGGCCTCTATGGC.